Below, 10 T cell receptor beta chains from the same sample are listed, as sequenced in a study of blood T cell repertoires in COVID-19. Generated by immunoSEQ multiplex PCR, the TCRdb table keeps only in-frame clones and is missing some. The sample carries 390,000 or so clones, around nine tenths recorded once. Sequencing input: PBMCs or T cells enriched from blood (not recorded which). The receptors here all came from a woman aged 45 to 65 who had recovered from COVID-19.

The chain is built from TRBV3-1 (or the pseudogene TRBV3-2) and TRBJ2-3, with a tentative D call TRBD1 (6 bases). Germline CDR1 reads LGHDT; CDR2 reads YNNKEL (reference sequence). The CDR3 has 13 residues. The V end was cut by 0 bases, the J end by 8 bases, with 9 bases between. CDR3 nucleotide sequence: TGTGCCAGCAGCCAAGATAGGGGGATTACGCAGTATTTT. It translates to CASSQDRGITQYF.

In this sample, this clone turned up a few times. This chain connects TRBV5-6 to TRBJ2-7; 8 nucleotides match TRBD1. Germline CDR1 SGHDT, CDR2 YYEEEE. Trimming at V came to 4 bases and at J to 4 bases, leaving 7 bases not matched to a gene. This CDR3 comprises 14 residues. The CDR3 nucleotides are TGTGCCAGCAGCGATGCAGGGGGCGGTTACGAGCAGTACTTC. It yields the protein CASSDAGGGYEQYF.

V usage is TRBV5-5 and J usage is TRBJ2-3; no definite D call. The ends were cut back, 0 bases at V and 2 bases at J, with 7 bases in the middle. Germline CDR1 and CDR2: SGHKS and YYEKEE (reference sequence). This CDR3 contains 14 residues. Here the CDR3 DNA reads TGTGCCAGCAGCTTGGACGGGTACACAGATACGCAGTATTTT. As protein: CASSLDGYTDTQYF.

V is TRBV4-2 and J is TRBJ1-1; 11 nucleotides agree with TRBD1. The V gene's germline CDR1 is LGHNA and CDR2 YNFKEQ. The CDR3 extends over 15 amino acids. V dropped 2 bases and J dropped 5; count of bases not matched to a gene: 4. The CDR3 DNA follows: TGTGCCAGCAGCCAATCGGGACAGGGGGGGACTGAAGCTTTCTTT. Amino acid sequence: CASSQSGQGGTEAFF.

CDR3 protein: CASGEGGQPQHF. In nucleotides, the CDR3 is TGTGCCAGTGGCGAGGGTGGCCAGCCCCAGCATTTT. V usage is TRBV19 and J usage is TRBJ1-5; D remains unclear. V dropped 8 bases and J dropped 7 bases, with 12 bases sitting between them. The CDR3 runs to 12 residues. CDR1 and CDR2 from the germline V gene are LNHDA and SQIVND (reference sequence).

V is TRBV4-1 and J is TRBJ1-2; D may be TRBD1 (5 bases). Germline assignment: CDR1 MGHRA and CDR2 YSYEKL. V lost 0 bases to trimming and J lost 0 bases, with 11 bases between them. The CDR3 runs to 16 residues. CDR3 loop: CASSQEHDRANYGYTF. The CDR3 nucleotides read TGCGCCAGCAGCCAAGAGCATGACAGAGCTAACTATGGCTACACCTTC.

CDR3 sequence reads: CAVQGPRGTEAFF. The CDR3 DNA follows: TGTGCCGTACAGGGGCCTAGAGGGACTGAAGCTTTCTTT. The chain employs TRBV2 and TRBJ1-1; 7 positions agree with TRBD1. There are 13 residues in the CDR3. The V and J ends lost 11 bases and 5 bases, in that order; junction bases with no gene match: 11. CDR1 and CDR2 (germline): SNHLY, FYNNEI. Together with reference TRBV2 and TRBJ1-1, the CDR3 gives the full variable domain: EPEVTQTPSHQVTQMGQEVILRCVPISNHLYFYWYRQILGQKVEFLVSFYNNEISEKSEIFDDQFSVERPDGSNFTLKIRSTKLEDSAMYFCAVQGPRGTEAFFGQGTRLTVV.

This clone was seen a few times. The gene calls are TRBV2 and TRBJ2-2; TRBD2 might be the D (6 bases). Trimming took off 7 bases at V and 6 bases at J, with 15 bases between the two ends. CDR3 length equals 14 residues. Germline V gene sequence: CDR1 SNHLY, CDR2 FYNNEI. The DNA for the CDR3 is TGTGCCAGCACCCCCCACCCGGGGGCCGGGGAGCTGTTTTTT. This encodes CASTPHPGAGELFF.

The CDR3 is CASSYGQGDYEQYF. The CDR3 nucleotides read TGTGCCAGTAGTTACGGACAGGGGGACTACGAGCAGTACTTC. V is TRBV19 and J is TRBJ2-7, with TRBD1 matching 10 bases. From germline, CDR1 is LNHDA and CDR2 SQIVND (reference sequence). V dropped 5 bases and J dropped 3; count of bases not matched to a gene: 4. The CDR3 has 14 amino acids.

The CDR3 DNA follows: TGTGCCAGCAGTGAAGTAGTATGGGGTCAGAGGACTAGTCAGTACTTC. It codes for CASSEVVWGQRTSQYF. The chain uses TRBV2 and TRBJ2-4; 7 positions match TRBD2. The CDR3 is made up of 16 amino acids. V trimming: 1 base; J trimming: 12 bases; junction bases outside the gene matches: 15. CDR1 and CDR2 (germline): SNHLY, FYNNEI. The variable domain in full, completed from reference TRBV2 and TRBJ2-4, reads EPEVTQTPSHQVTQMGQEVILRCVPISNHLYFYWYRQILGQKVEFLVSFYNNEISEKSEIFDDQFSVERPDGSNFTLKIRSTKLEDSAMYFCASSEVVWGQRTSQYFGAGTRLSVL.